This T cell receptor beta chain was profiled in a study of CD8+ T cells in alopecia areata. Both CD4+ and CD8+ T cells were separated by sorting PBMCs. Sequencing used cDNA as its template, made by extracting RNA and reverse transcribing it. TCRdb's copy holds only in-frame clones and misses some; the assay was immunoSEQ multiplex PCR. Among around 140,000 clones listed, about nine tenths were seen once. The ends were cut back, 1 base at V and 0 bases at J, with 4 bases in the middle. CDR3 size: 15 residues. Germline CDR1 is SGHTA and CDR2 is FQGTGA. Notes on the study in general: Clonality in lesional scalp, especially alopecia totalis/universalis, exceeded that of normal scalp. Scalp sequencing captures resident alphabeta T cells of normal skin too.

About this clone itself: Its target is unknown.

The chain uses TRBV7-3 and TRBJ2-6; D gene uncertain. The origin of this receptor is a human donor with alopecia areata. The starting material was CD8+ T cells sorted from blood, obtained at week 0. This chain's CDR3 is CASSLMTSGANVLTF. The CDR3 DNA reads as TGTGCCAGCAGCTTAATGACCTCTGGGGCCAACGTCCTGACTTTC.